This is a list of T cell receptor beta chains from one sample in a study of identical twins. TCRdb reanalysed the 5' RACE reads using MiXCR and keeps one entry per CDR3 protein. The sample includes hundreds of thousands of distinct CDR3 sequences, around an eighth of them seen just once. This same sample was also part of a study on yellow fever vaccine responses in identical twins.

The material sequenced was CD8+ T cells sorted from blood. All receptors derive from a woman aged 18-35 years in good health. Both conserved end residues are part of each CDR3. The D gene is left open where the match is weak. Clone sizes are given selectively: once, few, many, or a class where the clone is expanded.

J	D	size	V	DNA	CDR3
TRBJ1-1	TRBD1	NA	TRBV14	TGTGCCAGCAGCCTCCGGACAGGGGCGACTGAAGCTTTCTTT	CASSLRTGATEAFF
TRBJ2-5	TRBD1	few	TRBV7-9	TGTGCCAGCAGCAATCTACAGGGGCTACGAGAGACCCAGTACTTC	CASSNLQGLRETQYF
TRBJ2-2	TRBD1	NA	TRBV15	TGTGCCACCACCCGCGGACAGGCTAACACCGGGGAGCTGTTTTTT	CATTRGQANTGELFF
TRBJ2-5	TRBD1	few	TRBV11-2	TGTGCCAGCAGCTTAGATCAGGGGGCCCAAGAGACCCAGTACTTC	CASSLDQGAQETQYF
TRBJ2-5	NA	few	TRBV2	TGTGCCAGCAGTGACCCCAATATCCAAGAGACCCAGTACTTC	CASSDPNIQETQYF
TRBJ2-2	NA	few	TRBV5-6	TGTGCCAGCAGCTTAGTGGAGTCATCCCTCGGGGTGTTTTTT	CASSLVESSLGVFF
TRBJ2-1	NA	NA	TRBV20-1	TGCAGTAGTGCGGGATACGGGTACAATGAGCAGTTCTTC	CSSAGYGYNEQFF
TRBJ1-2	TRBD1	NA	TRBV20-1	TGCAGTGCTGGGGGGACAGAGTATGGCTACACCTTC	CSAGGTEYGYTF
TRBJ1-1	NA	NA	TRBV6-5	TGTGCCAGCAGTTACGTTACAAACAGGGCACAGAACACTGAAGCTTTCTTT	CASSYVTNRAQNTEAFF
TRBJ1-2	TRBD1	few	TRBV7-6	TGTGCCAGCAGCCCGGGGACAGCCCCGTTGGACTATGGCTACACCTTC	CASSPGTAPLDYGYTF
TRBJ2-1	TRBD1	few	TRBV7-9	TGTGCCAGCAGCGGCGGGACAGGGGGGAATGAGCAGTTCTTC	CASSGGTGGNEQFF
TRBJ2-7	NA	few	TRBV20-1	TGCAGTGCTACCGGGACACAAATCTACGAGCAGTACTTC	CSATGTQIYEQYF
TRBJ2-1	TRBD2	NA	TRBV27	TGTGCCAGCAGTGTGCTAGCGGAGAGAAGGGATGAGCAGTTCTTC	CASSVLAERRDEQFF
TRBJ2-2	TRBD1	few	TRBV28	TGTGCCAGCAGTTCACGACAGGGTTGGGGCACCGGGGAGCTGTTTTTT	CASSSRQGWGTGELFF
TRBJ2-1	TRBD2	NA	TRBV7-9	TGTGCCAGCAGCTACCTGACTAGCGGGCCTTCGGATGAGCAGTTCTTC	CASSYLTSGPSDEQFF
TRBJ2-2	TRBD2	NA	TRBV6-2/TRBV6-3	TGTGCCAGCAGTCTTAGCGGGGCTTTCACCGGGGAGCTGTTTTTT	CASSLSGAFTGELFF
TRBJ2-5	NA	NA	TRBV7-8	TGTGCCAGCAGCTTATGGGTGGAGGAGACCCAGTACTTC	CASSLWVEETQYF
TRBJ2-7	TRBD1	many	TRBV2	TGTGCCAGCAGAGGGGACAGGGGAGACGAGCAGTACTTC	CASRGDRGDEQYF
TRBJ2-3	NA	few	TRBV20-1	TGCAGTGGCGAAGACTCGAAGCCAGATACGCAGTATTTT	CSGEDSKPDTQYF
TRBJ2-2	NA	NA	TRBV11-3	TGTGCCAGCAGCCCGTCGGGACATCAACCTCACACCGGGGAGCTGTTTTTT	CASSPSGHQPHTGELFF
TRBJ1-5	NA	NA	TRBV7-9	TGTGCCAGCAGCCCTCGACAGTCCAATCAGCCCCAGCATTTT	CASSPRQSNQPQHF
TRBJ2-7	NA	many	TRBV4-1	TGCGCCAGCAGCCCCTTTGGGGCAGGGGCTTACGAGCAGTACTTC	CASSPFGAGAYEQYF
TRBJ2-7	NA	NA	TRBV27	TGTGCCAGCAGTCAGGACAGTTCTAATTCCTACGAGCAGTACTTC	CASSQDSSNSYEQYF
TRBJ2-3	NA	NA	TRBV14	TGTGCCAGCAGCCAAGACTACACAGATACGCAGTATTTT	CASSQDYTDTQYF
TRBJ2-3	TRBD2	NA	TRBV7-3	TGTGCCAGCAGCCTCGGGACTAGCGGGTCTAGCACAGATACGCAGTATTTT	CASSLGTSGSSTDTQYF
TRBJ2-2	NA	few	TRBV3-1	TGTGCCAGCAGCCAGGGAGTCGGCACCGGGGAGCTGTTTTTT	CASSQGVGTGELFF
TRBJ2-5	TRBD1	NA	TRBV20-1	TGCAGTGCTAGCCCAAGACAGGGCGCCTTGGGAGAGACCCAGTACTTC	CSASPRQGALGETQYF
TRBJ2-3	TRBD2	few	TRBV7-2	TGTGCCAGCAGCCCACGGGCGGGGGGACGCACAGATACGCAGTATTTT	CASSPRAGGRTDTQYF
TRBJ2-5	TRBD1	NA	TRBV6-1	TGTGCCAGCCGACCTACAGGGGGCCTGGAGACCCAGTACTTC	CASRPTGGLETQYF
TRBJ1-2	NA	NA	TRBV15	TGTGCCACCAGTGTCAGGGGAAACTATGGCTACACCTTC	CATSVRGNYGYTF
TRBJ1-1	NA	few	TRBV7-9	TGTGCCAGCAGCTCGTCAGAAGAGTGGAACACTGAAGCTTTCTTT	CASSSSEEWNTEAFF
TRBJ1-1	TRBD1	NA	TRBV5-1	TGCGCCAGCAGCCCGCACGGGACAGGGGTCACTAACACTGAAGCTTTCTTT	CASSPHGTGVTNTEAFF
TRBJ2-3	TRBD2	NA	TRBV10-3	TGTGCCATCAGTGGGGGGACTAGCGGACCTAGCACAGATACGCAGTATTTT	CAISGGTSGPSTDTQYF